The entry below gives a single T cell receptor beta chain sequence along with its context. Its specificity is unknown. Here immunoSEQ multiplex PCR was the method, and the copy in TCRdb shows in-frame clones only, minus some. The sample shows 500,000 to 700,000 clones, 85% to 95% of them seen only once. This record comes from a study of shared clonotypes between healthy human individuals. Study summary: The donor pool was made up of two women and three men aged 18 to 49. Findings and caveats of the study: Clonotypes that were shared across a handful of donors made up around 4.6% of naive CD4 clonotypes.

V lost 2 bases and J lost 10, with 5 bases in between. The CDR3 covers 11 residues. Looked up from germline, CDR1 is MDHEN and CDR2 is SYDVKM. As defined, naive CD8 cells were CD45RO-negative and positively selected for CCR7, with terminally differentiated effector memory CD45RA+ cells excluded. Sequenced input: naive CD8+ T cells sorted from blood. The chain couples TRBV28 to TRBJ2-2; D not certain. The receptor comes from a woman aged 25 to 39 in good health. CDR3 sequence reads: CASSLGKELFF. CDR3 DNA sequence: TGTGCCAGCAGTTTAGGGAAGGAGCTGTTTTTT.